In its sample, the clone carrying this T cell receptor (beta chain) was seen once. Its matching antigen is unknown. The CDR3 extends over 14 amino acids. The germline CDR1 and CDR2 sequences are SGHTA and FQGNSA. Trimming stripped 5 bases from V and 2 bases from J, with 13 bases between. At sampling all donors were nominally healthy, likely with unrecorded immune exposures. This sample is drawn from a study of cytomegalovirus exposure and HLA in healthy donors. Overall study results and limits: TCR beta sequences reportedly predicted most subjects' HLA-A and HLA-B alleles accurately. Later analysis indicated greater clonal expansion among HLA-associated TCR beta chains than among equally common other chains.

The PCR contained 60 Vbeta and 13 Jbeta primers. Assay: immunoSEQ multiplex PCR; the TCRdb copy retains only in-frame clones and omits some. This sample has 150,000 to 200,000 clones, with around three quarters found just once. The material sequenced was PBMCs. The chain couples TRBV7-2 to TRBJ2-7; tentatively, D is TRBD2 (7 bases). This TCR was sampled from a woman between 50 and 59 years old in good health and CMV-seronegative. CDR3: CASSGGGTTYEQYF. The CDR3 coding sequence is TGTGCCAGCAGCGGAGGGGGGACTACCTACGAGCAGTACTTC. Combining the CDR3 with reference TRBV7-2 and TRBJ2-7 gives the whole variable domain GAGVSQSPSNKVTEKGKDVELRCDPISGHTALYWYRQSLGQGLEFLIYFQGNSAPDKSGLPSDRFSAERTGGSVSTLTIQRTQQEDSAVYLCASSGGGTTYEQYFGPGTRLTVT.